This T cell receptor (beta chain) was captured in a study of CD8+ T cells in alopecia areata. Study context: Tofacitinib continued for 6 to 18 months and was then withheld for 6 months. General observations from the study: Clonality in lesional scalp, especially alopecia totalis/universalis, exceeded that of normal scalp.

On this clone: Its antigen is currently unknown.

PBMCs were stained for CD3, CD4 and CD8, and CD4+ and CD8+ T cells were sorted. This CDR3 contains 14 residues. Trimming stripped 4 bases from V and 5 bases from J, with 13 bases between. Germline CDR1 reads SGDLS; CDR2 reads YYNGEE. Isolated RNA was reverse transcribed into cDNA used as the sequencing template. Sequenced by immunoSEQ multiplex PCR; TCRdb stores in-frame clones only, minus some. Among around 140,000 clones listed, about 50% were seen once. This clonotype was sampled from a human donor with alopecia areata. This chain joins TRBV9 and TRBJ1-5; D is perhaps TRBD1 (6 bases). The specimen comprised CD8+ T cells sorted from blood, sampled at week 0. The CDR3 is CASSSGTRDQPQHF. The CDR3 nucleotides read TGTGCCAGCAGCTCCGGGACAAGAGATCAGCCCCAGCATTTT. Together with reference TRBV9 and TRBJ1-5, the CDR3 gives the full variable domain: DSGVTQTPKHLITATGQRVTLRCSPRSGDLSVYWYQQSLDQGLQFLIQYYNGEERAKGNILERFSAQQFPDLHSELNLSSLELGDSALYFCASSSGTRDQPQHFGDGTRLSIL.